This TCR beta chain was profiled in a study of T-cell reconstitution after alpha-beta-depleted transplantation in children. Unique molecular identifiers tagged the TCRbeta library. TCRdb reanalysed the PCR reads using MiXCR and keeps one entry per CDR3 protein. The sample yields approximately 350,000 distinct CDR3 sequences, 10% to 15% seen once. V was cut by 7 bases and J by 5 bases, with 16 bases left in between. CDR3 length: 13 residues. Germline V CDR1 and CDR2: SQVTM, ANQGSEA. To note about this clonotype: A read error may be the cause here, since a much bigger clone is one base away.

The source material was PBMCs, sampled from the stem cell graft. This clonotype originated in a human donor who donated a stem cell graft to a child with Fanconi anemia. The chain recombines TRBV29-1 with TRBJ2-3, with D maybe TRBD2 (5 bases). The CDR3 DNA is TGCAGCGCGGGGATTGGTGGGGTAGATACGCAGTATTTT. Translation: CSAGIGGVDTQYF.